The clone carrying this TCR beta chain was seen repeatedly, ten times or more. What it binds is not known. Reasons for excluding patients were uncontrolled infection, other autoimmune disease, pregnancy or lactation. When hyperthyroidism was first diagnosed, the blood sample was taken, preceding any ophthalmopathy symptoms. This record comes from a study of T cells in Graves' hyperthyroidism and ophthalmopathy. The V gene lost 7 bases and the J gene lost 0 bases, with 7 bases spanning the gap. The CDR3 has 13 amino acids. Germline loops: CDR1 MNHNS, CDR2 SASEGT. TCR beta CDR3 region amplification was performed from RNA transcripts. The study used the HTBI primer set for a first-round RT-PCR of the TCR CDR3. TCRdb fed the multiplex PCR reads into MiXCR, producing one record per CDR3 protein. The sample shows more than 20,000 distinct CDR3 sequences, about 53% of them seen only once. The study's findings and limits: Blood samples included most of the expanded thyroid clonotypes exceeding 0.001.

The sample was blood. The TCR was taken from a woman between 40 and 50 years old with Graves' hyperthyroidism that later progressed to Graves' ophthalmopathy. V and J are TRBV6-1 and TRBJ1-5; no clear D. CDR3 protein: CASTELSNQPQHF. In nucleotides, the CDR3 is TGTGCCAGCACCGAGCTTAGCAATCAGCCCCAGCATTTT.